The 13 T cell receptor beta chains below all came from one sample that was sequenced in a study of glioma-infiltrating T cells. Using RNA template, CDR3s of TCR alpha and beta were amplified with iRepertoire arm-PCR. Each CDR3 protein is one row after TCRdb ran MiXCR on the multiplex PCR reads. In the table there are roughly 200,000 distinct CDR3 sequences, around 40% of which are singletons. Sequencing was performed on glioma tissue, nonneoplastic brain tissue, or PBMCs (not recorded which). The receptors were sampled from a human donor with low-grade glioma or glioblastoma, undergoing nonglioma brain surgery, or in good health (not recorded which).

The chain uses TRBV4-1 and TRBJ2-1; 12 positions agree with TRBD2. This CDR3 has 19 residues. The V and J ends lost 1 base and 7 bases, in that order; junction bases with no gene match: 14. CDR1 is MGHRA and CDR2 is YSYEKL in the germline V gene. In DNA, the CDR3 is TGCGCCAGCAGCCAAGCCCCGGCGCACACCGGGACTAGCGGGAATGAGCAGTTCTTC. Translation: CASSQAPAHTGTSGNEQFF.

The V call is TRBV20-1, the J call TRBJ2-1, with D possibly being TRBD2 (7 bases). Germline V lookup: CDR1 DFQATT, CDR2 SNEGSKA (reference sequence). CDR3 length: 18 residues. Trimming removed 2 bases at V and 6 bases at J, with 26 bases between. The CDR3 sequence: CSARYIRGAGVMGNEQFF. The CDR3 DNA sequence: TGCAGTGCTAGATATATTCGGGGGGCGGGAGTAATGGGCAATGAGCAGTTCTTC.

This chain links TRBV12-3 or TRBV12-4 with TRBJ2-1, with 9 bases that match TRBD2. The CDR3 has 15 residues. The J segment lost 9 bases and the V segment lost 5 bases, leaving 11 bases of the junction unmatched. The CDR3 loop reads CASSGREGLLGEQFF. CDR3 nucleotide sequence: TGTGCCAGCAGTGGGCGGGAGGGCCTATTGGGTGAGCAGTTCTTC.

On this clonotype itself: At one boundary the junction diverges from the germline segment, which might be a read error. The gene calls are TRBV20-1 and TRBJ2-1; TRBD2 aligns across 9 bases. Germline-derived CDR1 and CDR2 are DFQATT and SNEGSKA (reference sequence). The CDR3 is made up of 16 amino acids. CDR3 sequence reads: CSARDLAGTSYNEQFF. Written as DNA, the CDR3 is TGCAGTGCCAGAGATCTAGCGGGGACTTCCTACAATGAGCAGTTCTTC.

Points on this clonotype: The junction does not match germline at one end; this may be a read error. The genes are TRBV7-8 and TRBJ1-2, with no clear D. CDR3 length: 14 amino acids. CDR1 is SGHVS, CDR2 FQNEAQ, per germline. This CDR3 is CARSSGPPPSGYPF. The CDR3 DNA reads as TGTGCCCGCAGCTCTGGGCCCCCGCCCTCTGGCTACCCCTTC.

The rearrangement joins TRBV5-6 to TRBJ2-1; no clear D. Germline V CDR1 and CDR2: SGHDT, YYEEEE. The CDR3 contains 15 residues. V was trimmed by 7 bases and J by 0 bases, leaving 14 bases between them. The CDR3 nucleotides are TGTGCCAGCTCCCCCCGTCCCGGCTCCTACAATGAGCAGTTCTTC. Residues: CASSPRPGSYNEQFF.

In regard to this clonotype: Given a much more abundant clone one base away, this may be a read error. The chain employs TRBV4-1 and TRBJ1-4, with TRBD1 matching 8 bases. The germline V gene has CDR1 MGHRA and CDR2 YSYEKL. The CDR3 has 15 amino acids. J lost 5 bases, V lost 3 bases, and 5 bases had no gene match. CDR3: CASSQTWTGNEKLFF. In DNA, the CDR3 is TGCGCCAGCAGCCAGACCTGGACAGGGAATGAAAAACTGTTTTTT.

A note on this clonotype: This likely comes from a read error, as the CDR3 has no conserved phenylalanine or tryptophan at its end. The genes are TRBV7-9 and TRBJ2-5; TRBD2 might be the D (6 bases). The V end was cut by 0 bases, the J end by 5 bases, with 10 bases between. This CDR3 has 14 amino acids. CDR1 is SEHNR, CDR2 FQNEAQ, per germline (reference sequence). CDR3 in amino acids: CASSLAGGAETQYL. Written as DNA, the CDR3 is TGTGCCAGCAGCTTAGCTGGAGGGGCCGAGACCCAGTACCTC.

The chain recombines TRBV19 with TRBJ1-1; no reliable D call. The germline V and J ends were trimmed by 8 bases and 1 base, with 8 bases remaining between them. In germline, CDR1 is LNHDA, CDR2 SQIVND (reference sequence). The CDR3 consists of 12 residues. The CDR3 DNA reads TGTGCCAGTCAGAGGGAGAACACTGAAGCTTTCTTT. Residues: CASQRENTEAFF.

This clonotype was seen at least ten times. The chain combines TRBV28 with TRBJ1-1; weak D call: TRBD1 (5 bases). V gave up 3 bases and J gave up 1 base, with 18 bases separating them. The CDR3 has 17 residues. CDR1 and CDR2 (germline): MDHEN, SYDVKM. The CDR3 nucleotides read TGTGCCAGCAGTTTGGGAATATCGGGACGCCAGAACACTGAAGCTTTCTTT. Protein: CASSLGISGRQNTEAFF.

Concerning this clonotype: A much larger clone lies one base from this, so it may be a read error. V is TRBV6-5 and J is TRBJ2-5; tentative D call: TRBD2 (5 bases). Germline CDR1 reads MNHEY; CDR2 reads SVGAGI. CDR3 length: 12 amino acids. The V end lost 7 bases, the J end lost 7 bases, and 13 bases lay between the germline ends. The CDR3 spells CASKEADPTQYF. The CDR3 bases are TGTGCCAGCAAGGAGGCGGATCCGACCCAGTACTTC.

The chain uses TRBV28 and TRBJ1-5; TRBD1 matches 8 bases. Per the germline V gene, CDR1 is MDHEN and CDR2 is SYDVKM. The CDR3 contains 13 residues. V lost 6 bases and J lost 14; bases outside the gene matches: 12. The CDR3 sequence is CASSSGGTGPKHF. CDR3 coding DNA: TGTGCCAGCAGCTCAGGGGGCACGGGGCCGAAGCATTTT.

Notes on this clonotype: It may be a read error: a sequence one base away is much more abundant. No conserved phenylalanine or tryptophan ends this CDR3, so it is likely a read error. The rearrangement uses TRBV10-3 and TRBJ2-1, with D possibly being TRBD2 (6 bases). V was cut by 0 bases and J by 7 bases, with 16 bases left in between. Germline V gene lookup returns CDR1 ENHRY and CDR2 SYGVKD. There are 16 residues in the CDR3. Here the CDR3 reads CAISESLPGTPNEQFL. CDR3 coding DNA: TGTGCCATCAGTGAGTCTCTTCCCGGGACTCCGAATGAGCAGTTCCTC.